The source of this TCR beta chain is a study of T cells expressing NK-cell markers. Background on the study: Researchers got TCR beta repertoires out of sorted CD3+CD56+NKG2C+, CD3+CD56+NKG2C- and CD3+CD56-NKG2C+ T cells.

TCRdb re-called the 5' RACE reads and gives one entry per CDR3 protein, without DNA. Its clone listing holds approximately 440,000 distinct CDR3 sequences. Sequencing used blood T cells: a sorted CD56 or NKG2C T cell subset, CD4+ or CD8+ T cells, or bulk PBMC T cells (not recorded which). The sequence derives from a woman aged 45-65 years in good health.

This CDR3 is CASSRLRETNYGYTF. V usage is TRBV27 and J usage is TRBJ1-2. The CDR3 extends over 15 amino acids. CDR1 MNHEY and CDR2 SMNVEV come from the germline V gene (reference sequence).